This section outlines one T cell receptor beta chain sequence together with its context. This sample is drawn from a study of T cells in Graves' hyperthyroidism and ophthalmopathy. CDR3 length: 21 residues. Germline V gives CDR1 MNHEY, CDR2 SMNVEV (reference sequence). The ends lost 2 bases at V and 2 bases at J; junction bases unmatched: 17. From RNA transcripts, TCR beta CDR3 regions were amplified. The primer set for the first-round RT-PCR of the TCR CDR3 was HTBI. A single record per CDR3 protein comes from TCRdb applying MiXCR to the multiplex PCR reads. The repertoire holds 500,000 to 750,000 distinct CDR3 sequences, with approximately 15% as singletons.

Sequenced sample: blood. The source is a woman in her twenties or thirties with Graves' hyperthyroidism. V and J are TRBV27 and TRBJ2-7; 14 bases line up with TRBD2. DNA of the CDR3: TGTGCCAGCAGTTTAGGGCAGGGGATGACTAGCGGGAGGGCCCTGGCCTACGAGCAGTACTTC. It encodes CASSLGQGMTSGRALAYEQYF.